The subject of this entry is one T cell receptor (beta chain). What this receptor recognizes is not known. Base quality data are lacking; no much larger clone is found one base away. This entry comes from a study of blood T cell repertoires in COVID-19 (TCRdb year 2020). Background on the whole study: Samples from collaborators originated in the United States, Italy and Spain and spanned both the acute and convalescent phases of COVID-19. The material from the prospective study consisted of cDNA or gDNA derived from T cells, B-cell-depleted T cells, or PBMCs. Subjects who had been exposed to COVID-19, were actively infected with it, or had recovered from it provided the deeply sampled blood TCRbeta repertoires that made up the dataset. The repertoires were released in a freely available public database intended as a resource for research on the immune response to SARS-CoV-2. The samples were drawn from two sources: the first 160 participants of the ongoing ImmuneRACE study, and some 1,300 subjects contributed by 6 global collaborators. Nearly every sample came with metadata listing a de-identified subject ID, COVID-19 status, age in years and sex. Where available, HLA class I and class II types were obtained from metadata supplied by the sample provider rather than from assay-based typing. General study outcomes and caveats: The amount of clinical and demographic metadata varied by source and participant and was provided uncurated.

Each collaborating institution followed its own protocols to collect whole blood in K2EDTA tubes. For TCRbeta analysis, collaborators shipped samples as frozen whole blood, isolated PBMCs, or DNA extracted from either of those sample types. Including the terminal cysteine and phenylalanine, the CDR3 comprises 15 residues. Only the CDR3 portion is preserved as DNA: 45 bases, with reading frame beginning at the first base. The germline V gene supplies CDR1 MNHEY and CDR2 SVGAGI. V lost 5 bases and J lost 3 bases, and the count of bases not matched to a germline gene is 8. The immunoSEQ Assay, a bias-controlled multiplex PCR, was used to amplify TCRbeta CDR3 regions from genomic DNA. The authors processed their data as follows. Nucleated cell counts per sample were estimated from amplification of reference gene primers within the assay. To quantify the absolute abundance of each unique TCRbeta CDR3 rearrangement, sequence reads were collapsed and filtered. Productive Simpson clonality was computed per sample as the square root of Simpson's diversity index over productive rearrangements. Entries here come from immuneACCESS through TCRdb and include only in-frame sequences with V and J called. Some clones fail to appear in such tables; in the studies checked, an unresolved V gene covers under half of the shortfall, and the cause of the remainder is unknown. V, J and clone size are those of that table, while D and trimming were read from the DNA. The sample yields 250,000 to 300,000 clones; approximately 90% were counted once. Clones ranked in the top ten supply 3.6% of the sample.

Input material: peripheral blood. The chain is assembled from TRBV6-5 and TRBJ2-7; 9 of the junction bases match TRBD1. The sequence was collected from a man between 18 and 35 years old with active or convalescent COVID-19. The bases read TGTGCCAGCAGTCGTGCCGGGACAGGGAACTACGAGCAGTACTTC. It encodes CASSRAGTGNYEQYF.